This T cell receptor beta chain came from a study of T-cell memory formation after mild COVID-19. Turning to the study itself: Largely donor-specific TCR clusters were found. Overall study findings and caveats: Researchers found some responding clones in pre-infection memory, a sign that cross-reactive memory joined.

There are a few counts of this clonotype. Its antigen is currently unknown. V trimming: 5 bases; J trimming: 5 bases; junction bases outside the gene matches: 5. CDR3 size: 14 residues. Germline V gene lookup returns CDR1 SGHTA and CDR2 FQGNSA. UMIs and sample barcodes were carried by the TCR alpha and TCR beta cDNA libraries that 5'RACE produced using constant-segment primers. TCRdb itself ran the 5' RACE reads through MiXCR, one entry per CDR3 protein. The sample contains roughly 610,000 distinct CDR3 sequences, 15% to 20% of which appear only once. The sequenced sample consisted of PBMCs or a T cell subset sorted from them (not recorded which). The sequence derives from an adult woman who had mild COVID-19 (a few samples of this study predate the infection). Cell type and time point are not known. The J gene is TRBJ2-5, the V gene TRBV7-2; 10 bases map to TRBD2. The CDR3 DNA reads TGTGCCAGCAGCCCGGGACTAGCGACGGAGACCCAGTACTTC. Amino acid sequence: CASSPGLATETQYF.